This T cell receptor (beta chain) is from a study of T cell responses to AZD1222 COVID-19 vaccine. Looking at the study overall: Researchers grouped second doses given at about 4 or about 12 weeks into one pool.

TCRdb keeps only in-frame clones here, not all; method: immunoSEQ multiplex PCR. The repertoire includes 150,000 to 200,000 clones, approximately 92% of them detected once, and approximately 1.4% sits in the top ten. The study, taken as a whole, reports: Spike-specific TCR breadth rose after two AZD1222 doses, and depth rose as well. Spike as a whole was targeted by vaccine-associated CD4 TCRs, dominant at 160-218 and 743-854. The reported proportion of spike-specific TCRs targeting unmutated variant regions was nearly half.

V dropped 3 bases and J dropped 7 bases, with 13 bases sitting between them. The germline V gene encodes CDR1 KGHSH and CDR2 LQKENI. The CDR3 is made up of 14 amino acids. Comment on this clone: The antigen is not known.

The chain recombines TRBV18 with TRBJ1-5, with no clear D. The sample consisted of peripheral blood, taken on day 0 of AZD1222 vaccination. The TCR sequence derives from an adult in good health. The CDR3 spells CASSPDEGRQPQHF. The CDR3 coding sequence is TGTGCCAGCTCACCCGATGAGGGCCGGCAGCCCCAGCATTTT.